The clone carrying this T cell receptor beta chain appeared a single time. This entry is derived from a study of blood T cell repertoires in COVID-19. The wider study: COVID-19 samples, acute and convalescent, were from the United States, Italy and Spain. Sources were T cells, B-cell-depleted T cells, or PBMCs; the material itself was cDNA or gDNA.

Germline V gene lookup returns CDR1 SGHNT and CDR2 YYREEE (reference sequence). The CDR3 runs 14 residues. The germline V and J ends were trimmed by 0 bases and 10 bases, with 11 bases remaining between them. In the authors' methods: Amplification with reference gene primers provided the estimates of nucleated cell counts. Libraries were prepared by immunoSEQ multiplex PCR; TCRdb keeps only in-frame clonotypes and omits some of them. From that table come the V and J calls and clone size; the DNA was used to work out D and trimming. The top ten hold under 5.5% of the sample, which has more than 95,000 clones, about four fifths seen once.

The clonotype originates from a man in his sixties with acute or convalescent COVID-19. The sequenced material came from peripheral blood. The V and J genes are TRBV5-4 and TRBJ1-6; D is perhaps TRBD1 (5 bases). Written as DNA, the CDR3 is TGTGCCAGCAGCTTGGGCAGGGTAAGATCACCCCTCCACTTT. This translates into CASSLGRVRSPLHF.